These T cell receptor beta chains were read from a single sample in a study of shared clonotypes between healthy human individuals. This table comes from immunoSEQ multiplex PCR, and its TCRdb copy is limited to in-frame clones, with some not included. This sample yields about 380,000 clones, of which about 96% are seen a single time; around 0.32% belongs to the top ten. Sample: memory CD8+ T cells sorted from blood. These receptors all stem from a young man in good health. Each CDR3 is given with its conserved first and last residue. D genes are given only for firm matches. Clone sizes are given selectively: once, few, many, or a class where the clone is expanded.

TRBV4-2	NA	TRBJ2-5	NA	TGTGCCAGCAGCCAAGATCGGTGGCAAGCCCCGGGGACCCAGTACTTC	CASSQDRWQAPGTQYF
TRBV5-6	NA	TRBJ2-5	NA	TGTGCCAGCAGCAACAAACCGGGACTCCGGGGTTCTAGGCGGGAGACCCAGTACTTC	CASSNKPGLRGSRRETQYF
TRBV30	NA	TRBJ1-3	NA	TGTGCCTGGAGTGTCCGCAGGGTATCTGGAAACACCATATATTTT	CAWSVRRVSGNTIYF
TRBV18	NA	TRBJ2-4	NA	TGTGCCAGCTCCAAGGGCGCCAAAAACATTCAGTACTTC	CASSKGAKNIQYF
TRBV10-3	NA	TRBJ2-1	TRBD2	TGTGCCATGCGTGGGAGCGGGGGTAACAATGAGCAGTTCTTC	CAMRGSGGNNEQFF
TRBV16	NA	TRBJ1-3	NA	TGTGCCAGCTGCCGGGACACGAGCTCTGGAAACACCATATATTTT	CASCRDTSSGNTIYF
TRBV4-1	NA	TRBJ2-7	NA	TGCGCCAGCAGCCTGGCGGGTGGCTCCTACGAGCAGTACTTC	CASSLAGGSYEQYF
TRBV7-7	NA	TRBJ2-2	NA	TGTGCTAGCAGCTCCGGGACCAACACCGGGGAGCTGTTTTTT	CASSSGTNTGELFF
TRBV18	NA	TRBJ2-1	TRBD1	TGTGCCAGCTCACCTCAACTAGGGGGGACAGGGGGAGACTACAATGAGCAGTTCTTC	CASSPQLGGTGGDYNEQFF
TRBV19	NA	TRBJ2-7	TRBD1	TGTGCCAGTAGTATAAGGGCAGGGGGCGGCGAGCAGTACTTC	CASSIRAGGGEQYF
TRBV4-1	NA	TRBJ1-5	NA	TGCGCCAGCAGCCAAGATCCTATTCAGCCCCAGCATTTT	CASSQDPIQPQHF
TRBV28	NA	TRBJ2-7	NA	TGTGCCAGCATCGGCTGGGGACAGGGCACGGCGGGAGGGCCCTACGAGCAGTACTTC	CASIGWGQGTAGGPYEQYF
TRBV2	NA	TRBJ2-1	NA	TGTGCCAGCATCGGAACCGGGACAAGGGGCGTGAGCTCCTACAATGAGCAGTTCTTC	CASIGTGTRGVSSYNEQFF
TRBV9	NA	TRBJ2-7	NA	TGTGCCAGCAGCGACCGCTCCTACGAGCAGTACTTC	CASSDRSYEQYF
TRBV10-3	NA	TRBJ2-2	NA	TGTGCCATCAGTGTAGCCCCGAACACCGGGGAGCTGTTTTTT	CAISVAPNTGELFF
TRBV6-6	NA	TRBJ2-4	TRBD2	TGTGCCAGCAGACCCCCGGGGGGGGTAGCCAAAAACATTCAGTACTTC	CASRPPGGVAKNIQYF
TRBV5-1	once	TRBJ1-6	TRBD1	TGCGCCAGCAGCTCGGAGACAGGGAGGAATTCACCCCTCCACTTT	CASSSETGRNSPLHF
TRBV30	NA	TRBJ1-1	NA	TGTGCCTGGAGTCGGGGGCACACTGAAGCTTTCTTT	CAWSRGHTEAFF
TRBV4-1	NA	TRBJ2-1	NA	TGCGCCAGCAGCCAAGGCCGGGACTCTGTCGGGTTCTTC	CASSQGRDSVGFF
TRBV5-8	NA	TRBJ2-1	TRBD2	TGTGCCAGCAGCCGTTACTGGACTAGCGCATACAATGAGCAGTTCTTC	CASSRYWTSAYNEQFF
TRBV29-1	NA	TRBJ1-1	NA	TGCAGCGTTGGGACATTCGGACAAACTGAAGCTTTCTTT	CSVGTFGQTEAFF
TRBV5-8	NA	TRBJ1-5	NA	TGTGCCAGCACCTCTCCTGGTTCCGGCAATCAGCCCCAGCATTTT	CASTSPGSGNQPQHF
TRBV7-9	NA	TRBJ2-7	NA	TGTGCCAGCAGCTTATCGGGGTACCAGGGGGAGCAGTACTTC	CASSLSGYQGEQYF